These 21 T cell receptor beta chains originate from one sample sequenced in a study of blood T cell repertoires in COVID-19. The assay was immunoSEQ multiplex PCR, and TCRdb's table has in-frame clones only and misses some. In the table there are approximately 290,000 clones, approximately 89% of which are singletons. Material for sequencing was peripheral blood. The receptors originated from an older woman with acute or convalescent COVID-19.

The J gene is TRBJ2-4, the V gene TRBV20-1, with 9 bases that match TRBD2. This CDR3 has 17 residues. Germline values: CDR1 DFQATT, CDR2 SNEGSKA (reference sequence). V lost 3 bases and J lost 0; bases outside the gene matches: 9. CDR3 nucleotide sequence: TGCAGTGCTAGTGTAGCGGGAGCCGGACTAGCCAAAAACATTCAGTACTTC. This encodes CSASVAGAGLAKNIQYF.

This rearrangement joins TRBV2 to TRBJ1-6; D is perhaps TRBD1 (5 bases). This CDR3 is built from 14 residues. Germline values: CDR1 SNHLY, CDR2 FYNNEI. V lost 7 bases and J 9 bases, leaving 16 bases between the germline ends. DNA for the CDR3: TGTGCCAGCAACAAAGGGGCAGGGATTTCACCCCTCCACTTT. Translating gives CASNKGAGISPLHF.

The V call is TRBV5-1, the J call TRBJ2-1, with 8 bases matching TRBD1. The V gene end was trimmed by 4 bases and the J gene end by 8 bases; junction bases not matched to a gene: 26. CDR3 length: 20 amino acids. CDR1 SGHRS and CDR2 YFSETQ come from the germline V gene. Here the CDR3 DNA reads TGCGCCAGCAGCCTGAGACCCGACAGGGGCGCCTCACCCCAACGCGATGAGCAGTTCTTC. Translation gives CASSLRPDRGASPQRDEQFF.

This clone was detected only once. The genes are TRBV3-1 (or the pseudogene TRBV3-2) and TRBJ2-1; 8 bases are a match to TRBD2. Germline CDR1 is LGHDT and CDR2 is YNNKEL (reference sequence). V lost 4 bases to trimming and J lost 3 bases; unmatched junction nucleotides: 8. There are 16 residues in the CDR3. In DNA form, the CDR3 reads TGTGCCAGCAGCCTCCTAGCGGGTCCACTCTACAATGAGCAGTTCTTC. Translating gives CASSLLAGPLYNEQFF.

The V gene is TRBV6-2 or TRBV6-3, the J gene TRBJ1-5, with a possible D match to TRBD1 (5 bases). V lost 5 bases and J 2 bases, leaving 25 bases between the germline ends. Germline CDR1 is MNHEY and CDR2 is SVGEGT. CDR3 length: 19 residues. The CDR3 spells CASSKIQGFGGTGNQPQHF. Here the CDR3 DNA reads TGTGCCAGCAGTAAAATCCAGGGATTTGGGGGGACGGGCAATCAGCCCCAGCATTTT.

The genes are TRBV5-1 and TRBJ1-3; the match to TRBD1 covers 8 bases. The germline CDR1 and CDR2 sequences are SGHRS and YFSETQ. After removal of 4 bases from V and 4 bases from J, the junction contained 10 bases not matched to a gene. The CDR3 extends over 16 amino acids. CDR3 sequence (DNA): TGCGCCAGCAGCCGAACGACAGGGGCATCGGGAAACACCATATATTTT. Protein sequence: CASSRTTGASGNTIYF.

This chain links TRBV6-2 or TRBV6-3 with TRBJ1-1; D is undetermined. CDR1 and CDR2 (germline): MNHEY, SVGEGT. Trimming took 4 bases from V and 5 from J, leaving 5 bases between them. The CDR3 is 11 residues long. For the CDR3, the DNA is TGTGCCAGCAGTTCCGGGACTGAAGCTTTCTTT. Translation: CASSSGTEAFF.

The rearrangement links TRBV5-4 to TRBJ2-7, with 7 bases that match TRBD1. Germline CDR1 and CDR2: SGHNT and YYREEE (reference sequence). Trimming removed 2 bases from V and 3 bases from J; junction bases left unmatched: 2. The length of the CDR3 is 13 residues. The CDR3 coding sequence is TGTGCCAGCAGCTTCGGACAGGACTACGAGCAGTACTTC. Translating it yields CASSFGQDYEQYF.

The chain employs TRBV14 and TRBJ2-7, with 12 bases fitting TRBD2. Trimming removed 4 bases from V and 3 bases from J; junction bases left unmatched: 7. The CDR3 extends over 16 amino acids. Germline assignment: CDR1 SGHDN and CDR2 FVKESK. As DNA, the CDR3 is TGTGCCAGCAGCCCGACTAGCGGGAGCCTCGGCTACGAGCAGTACTTC. This translates into CASSPTSGSLGYEQYF.

V and J are TRBV3-1 (or the pseudogene TRBV3-2) and TRBJ2-7; 8 bases are shared with TRBD2. The CDR3 is made up of 13 amino acids. After removal of 0 bases from V and 11 bases from J, the junction contained 6 bases not matched to a gene. Germline CDR1 LGHDT, CDR2 YNNKEL (reference sequence). The CDR3 DNA follows: TGTGCCAGCAGCCAAGAATCCCGGGGGGGGGAGTACTTC. This sequence encodes CASSQESRGGEYF.

This sequence joins TRBV7-2 and TRBJ2-1; perhaps TRBD2 as D (6 bases). V was trimmed by 5 bases and J by 8 bases, leaving 16 bases between them. CDR3 length: 14 residues. Germline CDR1 reads SGHTA; CDR2 reads FQGNSA. CDR3 in amino acids: CASSPRRSGHEQFF. The CDR3 nucleotides are TGTGCCAGCAGCCCCCGGAGAAGCGGGCATGAGCAGTTCTTC.

The chain links TRBV4-1 to TRBJ1-1; D remains unclear. Germline V CDR1 and CDR2: MGHRA, YSYEKL. V was trimmed by 1 base and J by 1 base, leaving 4 bases between them. There are 13 residues in the CDR3. CDR3 DNA: TGCGCCAGCAGCCAAGCGGGGAACACTGAAGCTTTCTTT. Encoded protein: CASSQAGNTEAFF.

The CDR3, as DNA: TGTGCCAGCTCACCACCCCCCGGGGAGGTTGACTATGGCTACACCTTC. It codes for CASSPPPGEVDYGYTF. The chain is built from TRBV18 and TRBJ1-2; D remains ambiguous. The V and J ends lost 0 bases and 3 bases respectively, with 14 bases between them. Germline CDR1 is KGHSH and CDR2 is LQKENI. The length of the CDR3 is 16 residues.

The V and J genes are TRBV4-2 and TRBJ2-2, with 9 nucleotides matching TRBD2. CDR3 length: 15 residues. The germline V gene has CDR1 LGHNA and CDR2 YNFKEQ. J gave up 14 bases and V 4 bases, and 14 bases lay outside the gene matches. The CDR3 here is CASSLSSGTRVDLFF. The CDR3 coding sequence is TGTGCCAGCAGCCTGTCTAGCGGGACGAGGGTCGACCTGTTTTTT.

The chain has TRBV6-5 and TRBJ1-5; 8 nucleotides agree with TRBD1. V shed 6 bases and J 3 bases; nucleotides not matched to a gene: 4. Per germline, CDR1 MNHEY and CDR2 SVGAGI. The CDR3 runs 14 residues. The CDR3 DNA sequence: TGTGCCAGCAGCGTGACAGGGGTCAATCAGCCCCAGCATTTT. Protein: CASSVTGVNQPQHF.

The rearrangement uses TRBV6-5 and TRBJ2-3; D is perhaps TRBD1 (6 bases). V lost 5 bases and J 5 bases, leaving 14 bases between the germline ends. Germline V gives CDR1 MNHEY, CDR2 SVGAGI. The CDR3 has 14 amino acids. Written as DNA, the CDR3 is TGTGCCAGCAGTCCCCATGGGGGCCGAGATACGCAGTATTTT. It encodes CASSPHGGRDTQYF.

The chain couples TRBV4-1 to TRBJ2-1; the match to TRBD2 covers 9 bases. V trimming: 2 bases; J trimming: 3 bases; junction bases outside the gene matches: 14. This CDR3 has 19 amino acids. From germline, CDR1 is MGHRA and CDR2 YSYEKL. For the CDR3, the DNA is TGCGCCAGCAGCCAAACCCCATCGGGACTAGCAGATTTCTACAATGAGCAGTTCTTC. Amino acids: CASSQTPSGLADFYNEQFF.

This clone showed up just a few times. This chain joins TRBV27 and TRBJ2-2; D perhaps matches TRBD2 (5 bases). CDR1 is MNHEY and CDR2 is SMNVEV in the germline V gene (reference sequence). CDR3 length: 17 residues. Trimming removed 3 bases from V and 1 base from J, with 15 bases in between. This CDR3 is CASSFRAVAGNTGELFF. CDR3 nucleotides: TGTGCCAGCAGTTTTCGGGCGGTTGCGGGGAACACCGGGGAGCTGTTTTTT.

V is TRBV29-1 and J is TRBJ2-1, with 9 bases aligning to TRBD1. CDR1 SQVTM and CDR2 ANQGSEA come from the germline V gene. This CDR3 region has 14 residues. J lost 8 bases, V lost 3 bases, and 8 bases had no gene match. The CDR3 spells CSVEHRDRDHEQFF. CDR3 coding DNA: TGCAGCGTTGAGCACCGGGACAGGGACCATGAGCAGTTCTTC.

This chain links TRBV15 with TRBJ2-3, with 14 bases identical to TRBD2. This CDR3 contains 17 residues. Germline V gene lookup returns CDR1 LNHNV and CDR2 YYDKDF (reference sequence). The V gene end was trimmed by 3 bases and the J gene end by 3 bases; junction bases not matched to a gene: 5. The CDR3 sequence is CATSRGLAGVGTDTQYF. DNA for the CDR3: TGTGCCACCAGCAGGGGACTAGCGGGAGTCGGAACAGATACGCAGTATTTT.

The V and J genes are TRBV4-2 and TRBJ2-4; TRBD2 matches at 12 bases. The CDR3 runs 16 residues. V trimming: 0 bases; J trimming: 8 bases; junction bases outside the gene matches: 5. The germline V gene has CDR1 LGHNA and CDR2 YNFKEQ. Here the CDR3 reads CASSQEPLAGGDIQYF. CDR3 sequence (DNA): TGTGCCAGCAGCCAAGAACCACTAGCGGGAGGTGACATTCAGTACTTC.